Listed below are T cell receptor beta chains from one sample, sequenced in a study of synovial regulatory T cells in juvenile arthritis. Here immunoSEQ multiplex PCR was the method, and the copy in TCRdb shows in-frame clones only, minus some. This table lists 7,700 or so clones. Sequenced material: Treg cells from blood. These TCRs come from a donor aged 2-29 years with juvenile idiopathic arthritis. Both conserved end residues are part of each CDR3. A row's size may be missing; if present it is once, few, many or a size class.

>TRBV21-1|TRBJ2-6|NA
CASSKEPRCSGANVLTF
>TRBV4-3|TRBJ2-2|NA
CASSPRSSGNTGELFF
>TRBV11-1|TRBJ2-7|NA
CASSFQGTYEQYF
>TRBV20-1|TRBJ1-1|NA
CSVDGNFEAFF
>TRBV2|TRBJ2-3|medium-sized
CASSPGRDYHTDTQYF
>TRBV28|TRBJ1-2|NA
CASSYRAYGYTF
>TRBV28|TRBJ2-1|NA
CASSFSGYYNEQFF
>TRBV4-1|TRBJ2-7|NA
CASSQGTSDSYEQYF
>TRBV28|TRBJ2-5|NA
CASSSPWAGTETQYF
>TRBV6-6|TRBJ2-7|NA
CASSYSKRARSYEQYF
>TRBV18|TRBJ2-1|NA
CASSTDSPGQFF
>TRBV5-1|TRBJ2-4|NA
CASSPDRTLKNIQYF
>TRBV19|TRBJ1-5|NA
CASSTGRNQPQHF
>TRBV5-4|TRBJ2-1|NA
CASSLGSPGLADFNEQFF
>TRBV7-9|TRBJ2-3|NA
CASSLTSGSTDTQYF
>TRBV6-1|TRBJ2-3|NA
CASRARATDTQYF
>TRBV19|TRBJ1-5|NA
CASSIAGVSNQPQHF
>TRBV5-1|TRBJ2-5|NA
CASSLLGQGLRETQYF
>TRBV20-1|TRBJ2-7|NA
CSARTNYEQYF
>TRBV25-1|TRBJ2-7|NA
CASGGQGSYEQYF
>TRBV18|TRBJ2-5|NA
CASSRISRAQETQYF
>TRBV15|TRBJ2-7|NA
CATSRDGRDDEQYF
>TRBV7-9|TRBJ2-5|NA
CASSLARGPGYLQETQYF
>TRBV11-2|TRBJ2-1|NA
CASSPWTSGDNEQFF
>TRBV7-2|TRBJ1-1|NA
CASSHNPGPSTEAFF
>TRBV14|TRBJ2-3|NA
CASSQFIGLAASDTQYF
>TRBV19|TRBJ2-3|NA
CASRGTGLLTDTQYF
>TRBV2|TRBJ2-3|NA
CASSLDTQYF
>TRBV18|TRBJ2-6|NA
CASSRTGSLISGANVLTF
>TRBV4-3|TRBJ1-2|NA
CASSQETGRRYTF
>TRBV6-5|TRBJ2-3|NA
CASRILDTQYF